Listed below are T cell receptor beta chains from one sample, sequenced in a study of cytomegalovirus exposure and HLA in healthy donors. TCRdb's copy holds only in-frame clones and misses some; the assay was immunoSEQ multiplex PCR. The sample data list around 200,000 clones. Sequencing was done on a sample of PBMCs. These receptors came from a woman aged 30 to 39 in good health and CMV-seropositive. The CDR3 runs from the conserved cysteine through the conserved F or W. D genes are given only for firm matches.

v_call: TRBV7-8
j_call: TRBJ2-3
d_call: .
cdr3_aa: CASSLLGVVTDTQYF
cdr3_nt: TGTGCCAGCAGCTTACTCGGGGTTGTCACAGATACGCAGTATTTT

v_call: TRBV7-8
j_call: TRBJ1-5
d_call: TRBD1
cdr3_aa: CASSLGWDRGRGQPQHF
cdr3_nt: TGTGCCAGCAGCCTCGGCTGGGACAGGGGGCGAGGGCAGCCCCAGCATTTT

v_call: TRBV7-8
j_call: TRBJ2-1
d_call: .
cdr3_aa: CASSLSRWPYNEQFF
cdr3_nt: TGTGCCAGCAGCCTCTCCCGTTGGCCCTACAATGAGCAGTTCTTC

v_call: TRBV10-3
j_call: TRBJ2-7
d_call: .
cdr3_aa: CAIRGGGTSYEQYF
cdr3_nt: TGTGCCATCAGGGGCGGAGGGACGTCCTACGAGCAGTACTTC

v_call: TRBV2
j_call: TRBJ2-5
d_call: .
cdr3_aa: CASRDGLAETQYF
cdr3_nt: TGTGCCAGCAGGGATGGTTTAGCAGAGACCCAGTACTTC

v_call: TRBV5-1
j_call: TRBJ2-3
d_call: .
cdr3_aa: CASTSPGTDTQYF
cdr3_nt: TGCGCCAGCACGAGCCCTGGCACAGATACGCAGTATTTT

v_call: TRBV5-1
j_call: TRBJ2-5
d_call: TRBD1
cdr3_aa: CASSLTNRGRRGETQYF
cdr3_nt: TGCGCCAGCAGCCTTACAAACAGGGGGCGTCGAGGGGAGACCCAGTACTTC

v_call: TRBV11-2
j_call: TRBJ1-1
d_call: .
cdr3_aa: CASSPAQGRAFF
cdr3_nt: TGTGCCAGCAGCCCTGCGCAGGGGCGAGCTTTCTTT

v_call: TRBV27
j_call: TRBJ2-5
d_call: TRBD1
cdr3_aa: CASGEQGVRETQYF
cdr3_nt: TGTGCCAGCGGAGAACAGGGGGTGAGGGAGACCCAGTACTTC

v_call: TRBV9
j_call: TRBJ1-3
d_call: .
cdr3_aa: CASSVEVRNTIYF
cdr3_nt: TGTGCCAGCAGCGTAGAAGTGAGGAACACCATATATTTT

v_call: TRBV6-5
j_call: TRBJ1-4
d_call: TRBD1
cdr3_aa: CASRATGALMGELFF
cdr3_nt: TGTGCCAGCAGAGCTACAGGGGCCCTTATGGGGGAACTGTTTTTT

v_call: TRBV4-1
j_call: TRBJ2-1
d_call: TRBD2
cdr3_aa: CASSQSHLGTSSGNEQFF
cdr3_nt: TGCGCCAGCAGCCAATCCCACCTCGGGACCAGTAGCGGGAATGAGCAGTTCTTC

v_call: TRBV15
j_call: TRBJ2-3
d_call: .
cdr3_aa: CATSRDKQTDTQYF
cdr3_nt: TGTGCCACCAGCAGGGACAAGCAAACAGATACGCAGTATTTT

v_call: TRBV5-4
j_call: TRBJ1-2
d_call: TRBD1
cdr3_aa: CASSQGQNYGYTF
cdr3_nt: TGTGCCAGCAGCCAGGGACAGAACTATGGCTACACCTTC

v_call: TRBV19
j_call: TRBJ2-1
d_call: TRBD2
cdr3_aa: CASSMTSGGAYEQFF
cdr3_nt: TGTGCCAGTAGTATGACTAGCGGGGGGGCCTATGAGCAGTTCTTC

v_call: TRBV27
j_call: TRBJ2-2
d_call: .
cdr3_aa: CASSPPGGGGTGELFF
cdr3_nt: TGTGCCAGCAGTCCCCCGGGGGGCGGGGGCACCGGGGAGCTGTTTTTT

v_call: TRBV5-4
j_call: TRBJ1-3
d_call: .
cdr3_aa: CASSWAPSSGNTIYF
cdr3_nt: TGTGCCAGCAGCTGGGCCCCGAGCTCTGGAAACACCATATATTTT

v_call: TRBV9
j_call: TRBJ2-7
d_call: TRBD2
cdr3_aa: CASSVGVAGLYEQYF
cdr3_nt: TGTGCCAGCAGCGTAGGTGTAGCGGGGTTATACGAGCAGTACTTC

v_call: TRBV11-2
j_call: TRBJ2-2
d_call: TRBD1
cdr3_aa: CASSFDRGFSGELFF
cdr3_nt: TGTGCCAGCAGCTTCGACAGGGGGTTTTCCGGGGAGCTGTTTTTT

v_call: TRBV5-6
j_call: TRBJ1-2
d_call: .
cdr3_aa: CASSLLEGRGGDGYTF
cdr3_nt: TGTGCCAGCAGCTTGCTCGAGGGGCGAGGGGGGGATGGCTACACCTTC

v_call: TRBV29-1
j_call: TRBJ2-7
d_call: .
cdr3_aa: CSVYSGESYEQYF
cdr3_nt: TGCAGCGTTTATTCCGGGGAGTCCTACGAGCAGTACTTC

v_call: TRBV11-2
j_call: TRBJ2-1
d_call: TRBD2
cdr3_aa: CASSLDGLAGGPGPHNEQFF
cdr3_nt: TGTGCCAGCAGCTTAGATGGGCTAGCGGGAGGGCCAGGTCCCCACAATGAGCAGTTCTTC

v_call: TRBV27
j_call: TRBJ2-1
d_call: .
cdr3_aa: CASSFNRELASEQFF
cdr3_nt: TGTGCCAGCAGTTTTAACCGAGAGCTAGCCAGTGAGCAGTTCTTC

v_call: TRBV28
j_call: TRBJ2-7
d_call: .
cdr3_aa: CASSPPLGGEQYF
cdr3_nt: TGTGCCAGCAGTCCCCCGTTAGGGGGCGAGCAGTACTTC

v_call: TRBV5-6
j_call: TRBJ1-2
d_call: .
cdr3_aa: CASSLAMGSYGYTF
cdr3_nt: TGTGCCAGCAGCTTGGCCATGGGCTCTTATGGCTACACCTTC

v_call: TRBV10-3
j_call: TRBJ1-4
d_call: TRBD1
cdr3_aa: CAISRGQGARNEKLFF
cdr3_nt: TGTGCCATCAGTCGGGGACAGGGGGCGCGTAATGAAAAACTGTTTTTT

v_call: TRBV5-1
j_call: TRBJ1-4
d_call: .
cdr3_aa: CASSLDPGRNEKLFF
cdr3_nt: TGCGCCAGCAGCTTGGACCCAGGGAGGAATGAAAAACTGTTTTTT

v_call: TRBV10-3
j_call: TRBJ1-2
d_call: TRBD1
cdr3_aa: CAISGDRGLNYGYTF
cdr3_nt: TGTGCCATCAGTGGGGACAGGGGCCTCAACTATGGCTACACCTTC

v_call: TRBV7-9
j_call: TRBJ2-1
d_call: .
cdr3_aa: CASSYRYNEQFF
cdr3_nt: TGTGCCAGCAGTTACAGGTACAATGAGCAGTTCTTC

v_call: TRBV7-8
j_call: TRBJ2-2
d_call: .
cdr3_aa: CASSLAAGVTGELFF
cdr3_nt: TGTGCCAGCAGCTTAGCCGCAGGGGTTACCGGGGAGCTGTTTTTT

v_call: TRBV5-8
j_call: TRBJ2-7
d_call: .
cdr3_aa: CASSSTGSEQYF
cdr3_nt: TGTGCCAGCAGCAGCACAGGGTCCGAGCAGTACTTC

v_call: TRBV4-2
j_call: TRBJ1-2
d_call: .
cdr3_aa: CASSQTGLSYGYTF
cdr3_nt: TGTGCCAGCAGTCAGACGGGGTTAAGCTATGGCTACACCTTC

v_call: TRBV18
j_call: TRBJ1-3
d_call: TRBD1
cdr3_aa: CASSLGTAGNTIYF
cdr3_nt: TGTGCCAGCTCACTTGGGACAGCTGGAAACACCATATATTTT

v_call: TRBV4-3
j_call: TRBJ2-5
d_call: .
cdr3_aa: CASSPGVGETQYF
cdr3_nt: TGCGCCAGCAGCCCGGGAGTTGGAGAGACCCAGTACTTC

v_call: TRBV27
j_call: TRBJ2-3
d_call: TRBD2
cdr3_aa: CASSFSLAGLADTQYF
cdr3_nt: TGTGCCAGCAGTTTTTCGCTAGCGGGTCTTGCAGATACGCAGTATTTT

v_call: TRBV6-5
j_call: TRBJ1-2
d_call: .
cdr3_aa: CASSRGQTYGYTF
cdr3_nt: TGTGCCAGCAGTCGCGGACAGACCTATGGCTACACCTTC

v_call: TRBV7-9
j_call: TRBJ2-1
d_call: .
cdr3_aa: CASSPGIWGVSDEQFF
cdr3_nt: TGTGCCAGCAGCCCAGGGATTTGGGGGGTTTCGGATGAGCAGTTCTTC

v_call: TRBV11-2
j_call: TRBJ2-3
d_call: .
cdr3_aa: CASSPGQRADTQYF
cdr3_nt: TGTGCCAGCAGCCCCGGACAGAGGGCTGATACGCAGTATTTT

v_call: TRBV2
j_call: TRBJ2-7
d_call: .
cdr3_aa: CASSPTEEGPQYF
cdr3_nt: TGTGCCAGCAGTCCTACCGAGGAGGGGCCGCAGTACTTC

v_call: TRBV7-2
j_call: TRBJ1-4
d_call: .
cdr3_aa: CASSIQGYENEKLFF
cdr3_nt: TGTGCCAGCAGCATTCAGGGATATGAAAATGAAAAACTGTTTTTT

v_call: TRBV7-2
j_call: TRBJ2-5
d_call: TRBD2
cdr3_aa: CASSLDRGSQETQYF
cdr3_nt: TGTGCCAGCAGCTTAGACCGCGGGAGCCAAGAGACCCAGTACTTC